A selection of T cell receptor beta chains follows, all from one sample in a study of T cell responses to AZD1222 COVID-19 vaccine. The assay was immunoSEQ multiplex PCR, and TCRdb's table has in-frame clones only and misses some. The sample shows 250,000 to 300,000 clones, 90% to 95% of them seen only once. The specimen comprised peripheral blood, sampled 28 days after the second AZD1222 dose. These receptors all stem from an adult who received the AZD1222 COVID-19 vaccine. Each CDR3 is given with its conserved first and last residue. Each record gives: D gene, V gene, clone size, CDR3 length, J gene, CDR3 DNA, CDR3 protein. D genes are given only for firm matches. The size field is filled for only some rows; it gives once, few, many or a size class.

d_gene: NA; v_gene: TRBV5-1; abundance: NA; len: 13; j_gene: TRBJ1-1; CDR3nt: TGCGCCAGCAGCTCAGTGGGGAACACTGAAGCTTTCTTT; CDR3aa: CASSSVGNTEAFF
d_gene: NA; v_gene: TRBV27; abundance: NA; len: 13; j_gene: TRBJ1-1; CDR3nt: TGTGCCAGCAGTTTCCGCAGGGGTTTCGAGGCTTTCTTT; CDR3aa: CASSFRRGFEAFF
d_gene: NA; v_gene: TRBV6-2/TRBV6-3; abundance: NA; len: 14; j_gene: TRBJ1-5; CDR3nt: TGTGCCAGCAGTTTATACAGGCCTAATCAGCCCCAGCATTTT; CDR3aa: CASSLYRPNQPQHF
d_gene: NA; v_gene: TRBV6-5; abundance: NA; len: 13; j_gene: TRBJ1-1; CDR3nt: TGTGCCAGCTGGGTGGGACAGAACACTGAAGCTTTCTTT; CDR3aa: CASWVGQNTEAFF
d_gene: TRBD1; v_gene: TRBV11-2; abundance: NA; len: 13; j_gene: TRBJ2-5; CDR3nt: TGTGCCAGCAGCGGGGGACAGTTGGAGACCCAGTACTTC; CDR3aa: CASSGGQLETQYF
d_gene: TRBD2; v_gene: TRBV2; abundance: NA; len: 16; j_gene: TRBJ2-3; CDR3nt: TGTGCCAGCAGCGGGGGCAGCGGGAGTTGGTCAGATACGCAGTATTTT; CDR3aa: CASSGGSGSWSDTQYF
d_gene: TRBD1; v_gene: TRBV5-6; abundance: NA; len: 15; j_gene: TRBJ1-2; CDR3nt: TGTGCCAGCAGCTTACAGGGGGCAGAGGGCTATGGCTACACCTTC; CDR3aa: CASSLQGAEGYGYTF
d_gene: NA; v_gene: TRBV28; abundance: NA; len: 13; j_gene: TRBJ1-4; CDR3nt: TGTGCCAGCAGTTTTCCGGCCACACAAATAGTGTTTTTT; CDR3aa: CASSFPATQIVFF
d_gene: TRBD2; v_gene: TRBV27; abundance: NA; len: 16; j_gene: TRBJ2-3; CDR3nt: TGTGCCAGCAGTCCCATAGCGGGGGGGGGCACAGATACGCAGTATTTT; CDR3aa: CASSPIAGGGTDTQYF
d_gene: TRBD2; v_gene: TRBV3-1/TRBV3-2; abundance: NA; len: 15; j_gene: TRBJ2-1; CDR3nt: TGTGCCAGCAGCCCTAGACTAGCGGGGGACAATGAGCAGTTCTTC; CDR3aa: CASSPRLAGDNEQFF
d_gene: NA; v_gene: TRBV5-1; abundance: NA; len: 14; j_gene: TRBJ1-4; CDR3nt: TGCGCCAGCAGCCCAGGGTCTGATCCCGAAAAACTGTTTTTT; CDR3aa: CASSPGSDPEKLFF
d_gene: TRBD2; v_gene: TRBV2; abundance: once; len: 15; j_gene: TRBJ2-7; CDR3nt: TGTGCCAGCAGACCCGGACTAGCGGGACCCTACGAGCAGTACTTC; CDR3aa: CASRPGLAGPYEQYF
d_gene: TRBD2; v_gene: TRBV5-1; abundance: NA; len: 14; j_gene: TRBJ2-3; CDR3nt: TGCGCCAGCAGTTCCGGGGGGACCACAGATACGCAGTATTTT; CDR3aa: CASSSGGTTDTQYF
d_gene: NA; v_gene: TRBV28; abundance: NA; len: 14; j_gene: TRBJ1-5; CDR3nt: TGTGCCAGCAGTCCTCAGGGGAGCAATCAGCCCCAGCATTTT; CDR3aa: CASSPQGSNQPQHF
d_gene: TRBD1; v_gene: TRBV20-1; abundance: NA; len: 15; j_gene: TRBJ2-7; CDR3nt: TGCAGTGCTAGTGTCGAGACAGGGAGCTCCTACGAGCAGTACTTC; CDR3aa: CSASVETGSSYEQYF
d_gene: NA; v_gene: TRBV3-1/TRBV3-2; abundance: NA; len: 12; j_gene: TRBJ1-1; CDR3nt: TGTGCCAGCACCTCGGGGTCATCAGAAGCTTTCTTT; CDR3aa: CASTSGSSEAFF
d_gene: NA; v_gene: TRBV10-3; abundance: once; len: 15; j_gene: TRBJ2-5; CDR3nt: TGTGCCATCAGTGACCCCCGAGGCCCAGGGGAGACCCAGTACTTC; CDR3aa: CAISDPRGPGETQYF
d_gene: NA; v_gene: TRBV2; abundance: NA; len: 15; j_gene: TRBJ2-5; CDR3nt: TGTGCCAGCAGTTCCGGGACTCCGACGAGAGAGACCCAGTACTTC; CDR3aa: CASSSGTPTRETQYF
d_gene: NA; v_gene: TRBV3-1/TRBV3-2; abundance: once; len: 14; j_gene: TRBJ1-2; CDR3nt: TGTGCCAGCAGCCGCGGACAATACTTCTCTGGCTACACCTTC; CDR3aa: CASSRGQYFSGYTF
d_gene: TRBD1; v_gene: TRBV2; abundance: NA; len: 13; j_gene: TRBJ1-5; CDR3nt: TGTGCCAGCACCGGGACAGTGGGTCAGCCCCAGCATTTT; CDR3aa: CASTGTVGQPQHF
d_gene: TRBD1; v_gene: TRBV2; abundance: NA; len: 14; j_gene: TRBJ2-2; CDR3nt: TGTGCCAGCAAAATACTCCCAGGGGGCGGGGAGCTGTTTTTT; CDR3aa: CASKILPGGGELFF
d_gene: TRBD2; v_gene: TRBV5-1; abundance: NA; len: 14; j_gene: TRBJ2-7; CDR3nt: TGCGCCAGCAGCTTGGGTAGCGGGAGGGCCAAGCAGTACTTC; CDR3aa: CASSLGSGRAKQYF
d_gene: NA; v_gene: TRBV28; abundance: NA; len: 15; j_gene: TRBJ2-5; CDR3nt: TGTGCCAGCAGTTTAGTTGGACATTCGCAAGAGACCCAGTACTTC; CDR3aa: CASSLVGHSQETQYF
d_gene: NA; v_gene: TRBV7-8; abundance: NA; len: 15; j_gene: TRBJ1-2; CDR3nt: TGTGCCAGCAGCCCGATGTGGGCGGGGGCCGATGGCTACACCTTC; CDR3aa: CASSPMWAGADGYTF
d_gene: TRBD1; v_gene: TRBV6-6; abundance: once; len: 15; j_gene: TRBJ1-3; CDR3nt: TGTGCCAGCAGAGACGACAGGGTAAATCGGAACACCATATATTTT; CDR3aa: CASRDDRVNRNTIYF
d_gene: TRBD2; v_gene: TRBV5-4; abundance: once; len: 15; j_gene: TRBJ2-7; CDR3nt: TGTGCCAGCAGCCCCAGGGTAGCGGGGTCATACGAGCAGTACTTC; CDR3aa: CASSPRVAGSYEQYF
d_gene: NA; v_gene: TRBV28; abundance: NA; len: 16; j_gene: TRBJ1-2; CDR3nt: TGTGCCAGCCAGACACCCCCGCCGGGGGATAACTATGGCTACACCTTC; CDR3aa: CASQTPPPGDNYGYTF
d_gene: TRBD1; v_gene: TRBV28; abundance: few; len: 16; j_gene: TRBJ1-3; CDR3nt: TGTGCCAGCAGCTCCCCGGGACAGGGGAATCAGTACACCATATATTTT; CDR3aa: CASSSPGQGNQYTIYF
d_gene: NA; v_gene: TRBV27; abundance: NA; len: 15; j_gene: TRBJ2-7; CDR3nt: TGTGCCAGCAGTTTCGGGCAGGGGAGCTCCTACGAGCAGTACTTC; CDR3aa: CASSFGQGSSYEQYF
d_gene: NA; v_gene: TRBV3-1/TRBV3-2; abundance: NA; len: 14; j_gene: TRBJ2-1; CDR3nt: TGTGCCAGCAGCCGCCATGGCTGGGCGGGTGAGCAGTTCTTC; CDR3aa: CASSRHGWAGEQFF
d_gene: NA; v_gene: TRBV11-2; abundance: NA; len: 14; j_gene: TRBJ2-7; CDR3nt: TGTGCCAGCAGCTTTCTGAGGTTAGACGGCGAGCAGTACTTC; CDR3aa: CASSFLRLDGEQYF
d_gene: NA; v_gene: TRBV6-1; abundance: NA; len: 13; j_gene: TRBJ2-7; CDR3nt: TGTGCCAGCAGTGAAGCGTCTTCCTACGAGCAGTACTTC; CDR3aa: CASSEASSYEQYF
d_gene: NA; v_gene: TRBV12-3/TRBV12-4; abundance: NA; len: 12; j_gene: TRBJ1-1; CDR3nt: TGTGCCTCGGGGCCGAGGAACACTGAAGCTTTCTTT; CDR3aa: CASGPRNTEAFF
d_gene: NA; v_gene: TRBV11-3; abundance: NA; len: 16; j_gene: TRBJ2-1; CDR3nt: TGTGCCAGCAGACTGATCAGGGGTATCTCCTACAATGAGCAGTTCTTC; CDR3aa: CASRLIRGISYNEQFF
d_gene: NA; v_gene: TRBV25-1; abundance: once; len: 14; j_gene: TRBJ1-5; CDR3nt: TGTGCCAGCAGTGATGGGGGGGCGAATCAGCCCCAGCATTTT; CDR3aa: CASSDGGANQPQHF
d_gene: TRBD1; v_gene: TRBV3-1/TRBV3-2; abundance: NA; len: 15; j_gene: TRBJ2-1; CDR3nt: TGTGCCAGCAGCCAAGGGGGACAGGGTTCCAATGAGCAGTTCTTC; CDR3aa: CASSQGGQGSNEQFF
d_gene: NA; v_gene: TRBV10-3; abundance: NA; len: 13; j_gene: TRBJ1-2; CDR3nt: TGTGCCATCAGTCCTGGACAACCCTATGGCTACACCTTC; CDR3aa: CAISPGQPYGYTF
d_gene: NA; v_gene: TRBV10-1; abundance: once; len: 18; j_gene: TRBJ1-5; CDR3nt: TGCGCCAGCAGTCAAAAGAGGGGGGCCGAGGGTGTCGGTCAGCCCCAGCATTTT; CDR3aa: CASSQKRGAEGVGQPQHF
d_gene: TRBD1; v_gene: TRBV30; abundance: NA; len: 13; j_gene: TRBJ1-5; CDR3nt: TGTGCCTGGAGTGTAGGGGGCGATCAGCCCCAGCATTTT; CDR3aa: CAWSVGGDQPQHF
d_gene: TRBD1; v_gene: TRBV5-4; abundance: once; len: 13; j_gene: TRBJ1-6; CDR3nt: TGTGCCCAGGGGGACAGGGGGAATTCACCCCTCCACTTT; CDR3aa: CAQGDRGNSPLHF
d_gene: NA; v_gene: TRBV7-8; abundance: once; len: 14; j_gene: TRBJ2-2; CDR3nt: TGTGCCAGCAGCTTAGCCCCGACCACCGGGGAGCTGTTTTTT; CDR3aa: CASSLAPTTGELFF
d_gene: NA; v_gene: TRBV21-1; abundance: NA; len: 15; j_gene: TRBJ1-2; CDR3nt: TGTGCCAGCAGGGCAACCCAGGGACAGAACTATGGCTACACCTTC; CDR3aa: CASRATQGQNYGYTF
d_gene: NA; v_gene: TRBV28; abundance: NA; len: 14; j_gene: TRBJ1-1; CDR3nt: TGTGCCAGCAGTACCGGGTCGGGCCACACTGAAGCTTTCTTT; CDR3aa: CASSTGSGHTEAFF
d_gene: TRBD1; v_gene: TRBV18; abundance: NA; len: 14; j_gene: TRBJ1-1; CDR3nt: TGTGCCAGCTCAAATACAGGGGTGAACACTGAAGCTTTCTTT; CDR3aa: CASSNTGVNTEAFF
d_gene: NA; v_gene: TRBV6-6; abundance: NA; len: 14; j_gene: TRBJ1-1; CDR3nt: TGTGCCAGTTCTCATTTCGGGGGTCACACTGAAGCTTTCTTT; CDR3aa: CASSHFGGHTEAFF
d_gene: TRBD1; v_gene: TRBV5-1; abundance: NA; len: 13; j_gene: TRBJ2-7; CDR3nt: TGCGCCAGCAGCTTTACAGGGGATTACGAGCAGTACTTC; CDR3aa: CASSFTGDYEQYF
d_gene: NA; v_gene: TRBV5-6; abundance: NA; len: 14; j_gene: TRBJ1-2; CDR3nt: TGTGCCAGCAGCTGGGGACACTCATCTGGGGGCTACACCTTC; CDR3aa: CASSWGHSSGGYTF
d_gene: NA; v_gene: TRBV9; abundance: NA; len: 14; j_gene: TRBJ1-1; CDR3nt: TGTGCCAGCAGCGTGGACAACCTGAACACTGAAGCTTTCTTT; CDR3aa: CASSVDNLNTEAFF
d_gene: NA; v_gene: TRBV18; abundance: NA; len: 12; j_gene: TRBJ1-5; CDR3nt: TGTGCCAGCTCAGATAGCAATCAGCCCCAGCATTTT; CDR3aa: CASSDSNQPQHF
d_gene: NA; v_gene: TRBV28; abundance: NA; len: 14; j_gene: TRBJ1-2; CDR3nt: TGTGCCAGCAGTTTCGGAGATCGGGGCTATGGCTACACCTTC; CDR3aa: CASSFGDRGYGYTF
d_gene: TRBD1; v_gene: TRBV7-2; abundance: NA; len: 15; j_gene: TRBJ1-1; CDR3nt: TGTGCCAGCAGCCCACGACAGGGGACCTACACTGAAGCTTTCTTT; CDR3aa: CASSPRQGTYTEAFF